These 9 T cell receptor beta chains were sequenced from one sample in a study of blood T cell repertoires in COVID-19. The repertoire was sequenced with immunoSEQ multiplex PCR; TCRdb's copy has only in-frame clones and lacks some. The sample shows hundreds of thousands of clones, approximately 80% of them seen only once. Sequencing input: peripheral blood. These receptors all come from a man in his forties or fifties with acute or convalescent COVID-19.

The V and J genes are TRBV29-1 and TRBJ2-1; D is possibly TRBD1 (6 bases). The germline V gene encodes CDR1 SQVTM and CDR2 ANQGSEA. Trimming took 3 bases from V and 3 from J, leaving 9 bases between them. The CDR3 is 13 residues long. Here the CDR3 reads CSVDTGFYNEQFF. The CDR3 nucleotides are TGCAGCGTTGACACAGGGTTCTACAATGAGCAGTTCTTC.

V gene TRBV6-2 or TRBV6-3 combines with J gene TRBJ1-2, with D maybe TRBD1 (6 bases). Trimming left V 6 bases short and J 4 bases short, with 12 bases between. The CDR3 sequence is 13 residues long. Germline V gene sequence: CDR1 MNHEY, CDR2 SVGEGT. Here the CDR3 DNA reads TGTGCCAGCAGCTCTACAGGGTTCTATGGCTACACCTTC. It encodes CASSSTGFYGYTF.

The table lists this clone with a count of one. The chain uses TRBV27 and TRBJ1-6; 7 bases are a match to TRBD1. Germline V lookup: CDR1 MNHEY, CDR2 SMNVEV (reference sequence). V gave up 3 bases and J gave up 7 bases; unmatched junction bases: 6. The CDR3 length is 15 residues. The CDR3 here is CASSFRDSRNSPLHF. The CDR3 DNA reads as TGTGCCAGCAGTTTTAGGGACAGTAGGAATTCACCCCTCCACTTT.

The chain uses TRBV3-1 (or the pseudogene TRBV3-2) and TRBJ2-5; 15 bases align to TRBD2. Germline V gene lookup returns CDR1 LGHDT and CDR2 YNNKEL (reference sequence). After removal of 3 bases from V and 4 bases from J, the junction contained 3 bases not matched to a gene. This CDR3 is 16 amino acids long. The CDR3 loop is CASSQRTSGRGETQYF. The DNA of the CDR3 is TGTGCCAGCAGCCAGAGGACTAGCGGGAGGGGAGAGACCCAGTACTTC.

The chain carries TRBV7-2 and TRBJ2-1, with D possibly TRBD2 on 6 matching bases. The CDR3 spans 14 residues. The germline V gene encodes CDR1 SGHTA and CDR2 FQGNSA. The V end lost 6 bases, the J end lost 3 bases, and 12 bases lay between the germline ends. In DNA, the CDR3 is TGTGCCAGCAGAGGGCAGGGACTCTACAATGAGCAGTTCTTC. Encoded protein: CASRGQGLYNEQFF.

In DNA form, the CDR3 reads TGTGCCTGGAGTGTAGGGGTTAGCGGGATCAAAAACATTCAGTACTTC. It yields the protein CAWSVGVSGIKNIQYF. This sequence joins TRBV30 and TRBJ2-4; 8 nucleotides align to TRBD2. After removal of 0 bases from V and 3 bases from J, the junction contained 7 bases not matched to a gene. Germline-derived CDR1 and CDR2 are GTSNPN and SVGIG (reference sequence). This CDR3 has 16 residues.

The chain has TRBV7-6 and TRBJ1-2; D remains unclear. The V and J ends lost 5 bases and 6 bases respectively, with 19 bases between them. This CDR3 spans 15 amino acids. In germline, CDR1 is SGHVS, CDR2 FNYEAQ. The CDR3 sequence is CASSPAAGIGHGYTF. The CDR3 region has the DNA TGTGCCAGCAGCCCGGCGGCGGGAATTGGCCATGGCTACACCTTC.

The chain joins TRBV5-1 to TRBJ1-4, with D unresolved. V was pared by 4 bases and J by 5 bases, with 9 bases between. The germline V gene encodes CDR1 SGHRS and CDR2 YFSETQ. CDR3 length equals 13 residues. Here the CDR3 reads CASSPGINEKLFF. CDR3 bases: TGCGCCAGCAGCCCCGGGATAAATGAAAAACTGTTTTTT.

CDR3 protein: CASSPRGLYSTDTQYF. The CDR3 DNA is TGTGCCAGCAGCCCCCGAGGACTTTATAGCACAGATACGCAGTATTTT. This rearrangement joins TRBV7-9 to TRBJ2-3; D is perhaps TRBD2 (5 bases). V was cut by 5 bases and J by 0 bases, with 15 bases left in between. This CDR3 is 16 amino acids long. Looked up from germline, CDR1 is SEHNR and CDR2 is FQNEAQ (reference sequence).